A single sample gave rise to the 17 T cell receptor beta chains below, sequenced in a study of human T cells and chemical hapten exposure. The sample's time point: patch test 1, 2 weeks after DPC sensitization. Treatment noted: therapeutic diphenylcyclopropenone sensitization with weekly scalp DPC. TCRdb redid the calling of the RACE reads with MiXCR, one entry per CDR3 protein. Here the sample spans around 50,000 distinct CDR3 sequences, 7.5% to 10% being singletons. Sample: whole blood, taken in connection with sensitization to the hapten diphenylcyclopropenone (DPC). The receptors stem from a woman aged 40 to 50 with alopecia areata. Some clones in this sample may be carry-over from other donors' samples.

This clonotype appeared many times. V and J are TRBV29-1 and TRBJ1-1; D perhaps matches TRBD1 (5 bases). CDR3 length: 14 residues. Per germline, CDR1 SQVTM and CDR2 ANQGSEA. V shed 3 bases and J shed 0 bases, with 11 bases lying between them. The CDR3 nucleotides read TGCAGCGTTGAGGGGACCGATTTGAACACTGAAGCTTTCTTT. It translates to CSVEGTDLNTEAFF.

This clonotype occurred a few times. A clone one base away is much larger, so this may be a read error. The chain joins TRBV4-2 to TRBJ2-3; D gene unclear. The CDR3 runs 14 residues. Between the trimmed V and J ends, which lost 1 base and 2 bases, there was a span of 7 bases. Germline lookup yields CDR1 LGHNA and CDR2 YNFKEQ. The CDR3 nucleotides read TGTGCCAGCAGCCAAGGTCCATCCACAGATACGCAGTATTTT. This gives the protein CASSQGPSTDTQYF.

This clonotype has ten or more counts. This chain's CDR3 is CASRTAYNEQFF. CDR3 DNA: TGTGCCAGCAGGACAGCCTACAATGAGCAGTTCTTC. The chain recombines TRBV11-1 with TRBJ2-1; a possible D gene is TRBD1 (5 bases). The ends were cut back, 6 bases at V and 2 bases at J, with 5 bases in the middle. Germline V gene sequence: CDR1 SGHAT, CDR2 FQDESV (reference sequence). The CDR3 is 12 amino acids.

This clonotype was counted ten times or more. The rearrangement uses TRBV5-4 and TRBJ1-4, with D maybe TRBD1 (6 bases). This CDR3 comprises 12 residues. Germline assignment: CDR1 SGHNT and CDR2 YYREEE (reference sequence). V was cut by 3 bases and J by 13 bases, with 13 bases left in between. CDR3 coding DNA: TGTGCCAGCAGCTCCCAGGGGTCCGGACTGTTTTTT. Amino acids: CASSSQGSGLFF. Full variable domain (rest looked up from reference TRBV5-4 and TRBJ1-4): ETGVTQSPTHLIKTRGQQVTLRCSSQSGHNTVSWYQQALGQGPQFIFQYYREEENGRGNFPPRFSGLQFPNYSSELNVNALELDDSALYLCASSSQGSGLFFGSGTQLSVL.

This clonotype was detected many times. The V and J genes are TRBV5-4 and TRBJ2-7; 8 bases line up with TRBD1. Per germline, CDR1 SGHNT and CDR2 YYREEE (reference sequence). The CDR3 extends over 15 amino acids. The junction had 7 bases not matched to a gene; V was cut back by 0 bases and J by 5 bases. CDR3 sequence: CASSLGADRGHEQYF. In DNA, the CDR3 is TGTGCCAGCAGCTTGGGTGCTGACAGGGGCCACGAGCAGTACTTC.

This clonotype was found many times. CDR3 nucleotides: TGTGCCAGCAGCTTAGGGACAGGGGGCAGAAGCTCCTACGAGCAGTACTTC. Residues: CASSLGTGGRSSYEQYF. The chain links TRBV7-2 to TRBJ2-7, with TRBD1 matching 11 bases. Trimming at V came to 1 base and at J to 0 bases, leaving 5 bases not matched to a gene. Germline CDR1 and CDR2: SGHTA and FQGNSA. The CDR3 totals 17 residues.

The chain is built from TRBV4-1 and TRBJ1-6, with D uncertain. Trimming left V 2 bases short and J 14 bases short, with 10 bases between. The CDR3 has 12 residues. Germline-derived CDR1 and CDR2 are MGHRA and YSYEKL. The CDR3 region has the DNA TGCGCCAGCAGCCAATCGCGTCAGTCCCTCCACTTT. Protein sequence: CASSQSRQSLHF.

This clonotype came up a few times. The CDR3 protein is CATSPSGTNNEQFF. CDR3 sequence (DNA): TGTGCCACCTCCCCGTCCGGGACTAACAATGAGCAGTTCTTC. The chain is built from TRBV11-2 and TRBJ2-1, with 7 nucleotides matching TRBD2. Germline V gene sequence: CDR1 SGHAT, CDR2 FQNNGV. There are 14 residues in the CDR3. V lost 10 bases, J lost 5 bases, and 11 bases stayed unmatched. Drawing the rest from reference TRBV11-2 and TRBJ2-1, the complete variable domain is EAGVAQSPRYKIIEKRQSVAFWCNPISGHATLYWYQQILGQGPKLLIQFQNNGVVDDSQLPKDRFSAERLKGVDSTLKIQPAKLEDSAVYLCATSPSGTNNEQFFGPGTRLTVL.

This clonotype was seen ten or more times. This sequence joins TRBV3-1 and TRBJ2-5; 7 bases line up with TRBD2. Looked up from germline, CDR1 is LGHDT and CDR2 is YNNKEL (reference sequence). The CDR3 extends over 14 amino acids. The J segment lost 4 bases and the V segment lost 2 bases, leaving 4 bases of the junction unmatched. The CDR3 DNA is TGTGCCAGCAGCCAAAGCGGGGCTCTAGAGACCCAGTACTTC. Translating gives CASSQSGALETQYF.

This clonotype was seen at least ten times. The rearrangement links TRBV3-1 to TRBJ2-1; 12 bases match TRBD2. CDR1 and CDR2 (germline): LGHDT, YNNKEL (reference sequence). This CDR3 is built from 16 residues. V was pared by 5 bases and J by 2 bases, with 4 bases of the junction left unmatched. In DNA, the CDR3 is TGTGCCAGCAGCTCACGGACTAGCGGGGCCTACAATGAGCAGTTCTTC. As protein: CASSSRTSGAYNEQFF.

This clonotype was seen at least ten times. This sequence joins TRBV7-9 and TRBJ2-7; no definite D call. The CDR3 totals 14 residues. Germline values: CDR1 SEHNR, CDR2 FQNEAQ (reference sequence). Trimming pared 5 bases from V and 1 base from J, leaving 12 bases between. CDR3 in amino acids: CASSAPRKSYEQYF. The CDR3 DNA is TGTGCCAGCAGCGCCCCCAGAAAATCCTACGAGCAGTACTTC.

There are a few counts of this clonotype. The chain has TRBV12-3 or TRBV12-4 and TRBJ1-4, with D possibly matching TRBD1 (6 bases). V lost 3 bases and J lost 7, with 21 bases in between. This CDR3 is 17 amino acids long. DNA of the CDR3: TGTGCCAGCAGTTTGGTTCCTCCAGGGGTCGAAGGTGAAAAACTGTTTTTT. This encodes CASSLVPPGVEGEKLFF.

The V gene is TRBV10-3, the J gene TRBJ1-6; weak D call: TRBD1 (5 bases). The V gene's germline CDR1 is ENHRY and CDR2 SYGVKD. The CDR3 is 13 amino acids. Trimming took off 6 bases at V and 7 bases at J, with 10 bases between the two ends. CDR3 region: CAIRGTLNSPLHF. The CDR3 region has the DNA TGTGCCATCAGAGGGACGCTCAATTCACCCCTCCACTTT.

This clonotype was counted ten times or more. The genes are TRBV29-1 and TRBJ1-1; D remains unclear. V was cut by 7 bases and J by 8 bases, with 17 bases left in between. This CDR3 is 12 amino acids long. Germline assignment: CDR1 SQVTM and CDR2 ANQGSEA. The CDR3 region is CSAGREGREAFF. The CDR3, as DNA: TGCAGCGCGGGTAGAGAGGGTAGGGAAGCTTTCTTT.

This clonotype was counted ten times or more. The gene calls are TRBV5-4 and TRBJ2-1, with 7 bases matching TRBD1. CDR3 size: 13 residues. Germline trimming cut 0 bases from V and 8 bases from J; bases unmatched to any gene: 2. Germline CDR1 SGHNT, CDR2 YYREEE (reference sequence). The CDR3 reads CASSLAGTDEQFF. The CDR3 DNA follows: TGTGCCAGCAGCTTGGCAGGGACAGATGAGCAGTTCTTC.

There are many counts of this clonotype. The J gene is TRBJ1-1, the V gene TRBV3-1; no clear D gene. This CDR3 is 13 amino acids long. The germline V gene encodes CDR1 LGHDT and CDR2 YNNKEL (reference sequence). V was shortened by 4 bases and J by 4 bases, with 10 bases between the two germline ends. CDR3 coding DNA: TGTGCCAGCAGCCCGCAAGTTAGCACTGAAGCTTTCTTT. Amino acid sequence: CASSPQVSTEAFF.

At least ten counts were recorded for this clonotype. The chain combines TRBV4-3 with TRBJ2-6; a weak D match, TRBD2 (6 bases). Germline loops: CDR1 LGHNA, CDR2 YSLEER. The CDR3 runs to 17 residues. V was clipped by 0 bases and J by 1 base, with 10 bases between them. CDR3 coding DNA: TGCGCCAGCAGCCAAGATTCAGGGAGGTCTGGGGCCAACGTCCTGACTTTC. It codes for CASSQDSGRSGANVLTF.